Listed below are T cell receptor beta chains from one sample, sequenced in a study of cytomegalovirus exposure and HLA in healthy donors. Only in-frame clones appear in the TCRdb table, and some are missing; sequencing was by immunoSEQ multiplex PCR. This table holds fewer than 85,000 clones, 80% to 90% found once. The source material was PBMCs. These receptors all come from a woman between 18 and 29 years old in good health and CMV-seropositive. The CDR3 runs from the conserved cysteine through the conserved F or W. Each record gives: CDR3 protein, V gene, D gene. A D gene is named only where the DNA matches it firmly.

CATSRDEWSPMNTEAFF TRBV15 NA
CASSVGSAGGTHEQYF TRBV9 TRBD2
CASSPYGLNTGELFF TRBV18 NA
CASSITQGQGYGYTF TRBV7-2 TRBD1
CASSATSVHEQYF TRBV6-4 NA
CASKNEVGSWGNTIYF TRBV28 NA
CASSSREGSNQPQHF TRBV27 NA
CASSEAQGGANVLTF TRBV6-1 NA
CASRTGQGFAGELFF TRBV7-8 TRBD1
CASSLAWRTGLGQPQHF TRBV27 NA
CASSRGAGNTIYF TRBV2 NA
CASSQSGSQYNEQFF TRBV27 TRBD2
CASSVAGARETQYF TRBV19 NA
CASRGEGQEQYF TRBV2 NA
CASSKHSGNTIYF TRBV25-1 NA
CASSPGGEAAKNIQYF TRBV18 NA
CASSWVGSGSQSYEQYF TRBV7-2 TRBD2
CASSLHGLDKVYEQYF TRBV5-5 NA
CASSLEVVVAEQFF TRBV5-1 NA
CASSSTSGDTGELFF TRBV11-3 TRBD2
CASSFTGGANEAFF TRBV18 NA
CASSVDSGTDEKLFF TRBV19 TRBD1
CASSEVQTREQYF TRBV2 NA
CASSAGLALLNNEQFF TRBV11-3 TRBD2
CASSLPGTSSGANVLTF TRBV7-9 NA
CASSLQEDTQYF TRBV7-9 NA
CASSQAQGSSSYEQYF TRBV4-2 TRBD1
CASSLARSSYEQYF TRBV5-1 NA
CASSTRGGGGNQPQHF TRBV19 NA
CASRLGGQGAYEQYF TRBV12-2 NA
CASSLRGIDTEAFF TRBV5-4 NA
CASSPLTGTDTEAFF TRBV18 NA
CSVELAGEETQYF TRBV29-1 TRBD2
CASSFFGQRETQYF TRBV27 NA
CASSHTGGGGEKLFF TRBV6-6 NA
CASSQVITTEQYF TRBV4-1 NA
CASSQGRGDQPQHF TRBV11-3 NA
CASRGQGYGYTF TRBV6-1 TRBD1
CATSRGLAETQYF TRBV15 TRBD2
CASSLGLQGSTYF TRBV7-9 NA
CASSLGGTGNNEQFF TRBV5-5 TRBD1
CASSISLMRAGDYGYTF TRBV19 NA
CASSVGLAAYNEQFF TRBV5-8 TRBD2
CASSDGTFPSGANVLTF TRBV5-6 NA
CASSLSMNTEAFF TRBV5-8 NA
CAWTAGPGKAFF TRBV30 NA
CASTSGTGVTDTQYF TRBV6-5 TRBD1
CASSYSSGRYEQYF TRBV6-5 TRBD2